These 22 T cell receptor beta chains were all obtained from the same sample, sequenced in a study of monozygotic twins with inflammatory bowel disease. TCRdb reanalyzed the 5' RACE reads and collapses them to one entry per CDR3 protein, without DNA. The table lists a few hundred thousand distinct CDR3 sequences. Sequencing was carried out using blood. All receptors come from a human donor with ulcerative colitis or Crohn's disease, or a healthy co-twin of an affected twin (not recorded which).

This chain joins TRBV4-1 and TRBJ2-2; the D call of TRBD1 rests on TCRdb alone, since no DNA is present to check it. CDR3 length: 14 residues. CDR1 is MGHRA, CDR2 YSYEKL, per germline. The chain's CDR3 is CASSPPTVTGELFF.

This chain connects TRBV12-3 or TRBV12-4 to TRBJ2-3; TCRdb selects TRBD2, and the lack of DNA leaves this call unchecked. There are 16 residues in the CDR3. CDR3 protein: CASSLSGTISTDTQYF.

The CDR3 loop is CASRPDYKTIYGYTF. The chain joins TRBV6-1 to TRBJ1-2. Germline values: CDR1 MNHNS, CDR2 SASEGT. The CDR3 length is 15 residues.

The chain has TRBV9 and TRBJ1-1; the TCRdb call, TRBD1, lacks DNA for checking. There are 13 residues in the CDR3. Germline V CDR1 and CDR2: SGDLS, YYNGEE. CDR3 sequence reads: CASSGTANTEAFF.

CDR3 loop: CASSKQGAMGTEAFF. V gene TRBV12-3 or TRBV12-4 combines with J gene TRBJ1-1; TCRdb lists TRBD1, though no DNA is available to test this call. The CDR3 consists of 15 residues.

This chain joins TRBV7-3 and TRBJ2-1; no DNA is available, so the TRBD2 call from TCRdb remains unchecked. The CDR3 extends over 17 amino acids. Germline loops: CDR1 SGHTA, CDR2 FQGTGA. The CDR3 sequence: CASSLRAGTTPGNEQFF.

This chain links TRBV20-1 with TRBJ2-3; absent DNA, TCRdb's TRBD2 call cannot be checked. CDR1 is DFQATT, CDR2 SNEGSKA, per germline (reference sequence). This CDR3 region has 14 residues. CDR3 region: CSARAASGTDTQYF.

CDR3 residues: CASSYSQGTGNEKLFF. The chain combines TRBV6-5 with TRBJ1-4; the D call from TCRdb, TRBD1, cannot be confirmed without DNA. This CDR3 has 16 amino acids. Germline assignment: CDR1 MNHEY and CDR2 SVGAGI.

The chain combines TRBV20-1 with TRBJ2-3; the D call from TCRdb, TRBD2, cannot be confirmed without DNA. This CDR3 contains 14 residues. Germline loops: CDR1 DFQATT, CDR2 SNEGSKA (reference sequence). The CDR3 spells CSARVAGGTDTQYF.

This chain connects TRBV7-9 to TRBJ1-4; absent DNA, TCRdb's TRBD1 call cannot be checked. Germline V gives CDR1 SEHNR, CDR2 FQNEAQ (reference sequence). This CDR3 spans 15 amino acids. This chain's CDR3 is CASSLGAGGPKELFF.

This sequence joins TRBV5-6 and TRBJ2-3. The germline gives CDR1 SGHDT, CDR2 YYEEEE. The CDR3 runs to 16 residues. The CDR3: CASSLATNLATDTQYF.

The rearrangement uses TRBV20-1 and TRBJ1-5. The length of the CDR3 is 19 residues. CDR1 is DFQATT and CDR2 is SNEGSKA in the germline V gene (reference sequence). The CDR3 sequence: CSAIPHRSTVPSGNQPQHF.

This sequence joins TRBV5-1 and TRBJ1-1. The CDR3 is 14 amino acids. Germline values: CDR1 SGHRS, CDR2 YFSETQ. Here the CDR3 reads CASSLASMNTEAFF.

V and J are TRBV18 and TRBJ1-3. This CDR3 contains 15 residues. The V gene's germline CDR1 is KGHSH and CDR2 LQKENI. CDR3 loop: CASSPDGASGNTIYF.

V usage is TRBV15 and J usage is TRBJ2-7. Germline CDR1 is LNHNV and CDR2 is YYDKDF (reference sequence). CDR3 length equals 14 residues. The chain's CDR3 is CATSREAGPYEQYF.

The chain links TRBV6-4 to TRBJ2-2; TCRdb's D call, TRBD1, is unchecked because there is no DNA. This CDR3 is 18 amino acids long. The germline CDR1 and CDR2 sequences are MRHNA and SNTAGT. CDR3 amino acids: CASSPKPQTGPNTGELFF.

The chain has TRBV11-2 and TRBJ1-2; no DNA is available, so the TRBD1 call from TCRdb remains unchecked. This CDR3 has 13 residues. Germline loops: CDR1 SGHAT, CDR2 FQNNGV. The CDR3 sequence is CASSPWDRDGYTF.

V usage is TRBV12-3 or TRBV12-4 and J usage is TRBJ2-7; lacking DNA, the TRBD1 call made by TCRdb goes unchecked. The CDR3 spans 16 residues. The CDR3 here is CASSSSPKQGMNEQYF.

The CDR3 protein is CASSLVVGTSSGEQYF. The V and J genes are TRBV5-1 and TRBJ2-7; the TCRdb call, TRBD1, lacks DNA for checking. The germline V gene has CDR1 SGHRS and CDR2 YFSETQ. The CDR3 has 16 amino acids.

The chain joins TRBV7-3 to TRBJ2-3; TCRdb designates TRBD1, a call that cannot be tested without DNA. Germline V lookup: CDR1 SGHTA, CDR2 FQGTGA. The CDR3 sequence is 19 residues long. The CDR3 here is CASSLSYQRGPRSTDTQYF.

The chain joins TRBV5-4 to TRBJ2-2; absent DNA, TCRdb's TRBD1 call cannot be checked. Looked up from germline, CDR1 is SGHNT and CDR2 is YYREEE (reference sequence). The CDR3 runs 15 residues. The CDR3 reads CASSSPGGNTGELFF.

This sequence joins TRBV18 and TRBJ1-4; TCRdb gives TRBD1 as the D gene, but with no DNA this cannot be confirmed. The CDR3 consists of 15 residues. Germline CDR1 reads KGHSH; CDR2 reads LQKENI. CDR3 protein: CASSPSQGYDEKLFF. The complete variable domain, with remaining parts taken from reference TRBV18 and TRBJ1-4, reads NAGVMQNPRHLVRRRGQEARLRCSPMKGHSHVYWYRQLPEEGLKFMVYLQKENIIDESGMPKERFSAEFPKEGPSILRIQQVVRGDSAAYFCASSPSQGYDEKLFFGSGTQLSVL.